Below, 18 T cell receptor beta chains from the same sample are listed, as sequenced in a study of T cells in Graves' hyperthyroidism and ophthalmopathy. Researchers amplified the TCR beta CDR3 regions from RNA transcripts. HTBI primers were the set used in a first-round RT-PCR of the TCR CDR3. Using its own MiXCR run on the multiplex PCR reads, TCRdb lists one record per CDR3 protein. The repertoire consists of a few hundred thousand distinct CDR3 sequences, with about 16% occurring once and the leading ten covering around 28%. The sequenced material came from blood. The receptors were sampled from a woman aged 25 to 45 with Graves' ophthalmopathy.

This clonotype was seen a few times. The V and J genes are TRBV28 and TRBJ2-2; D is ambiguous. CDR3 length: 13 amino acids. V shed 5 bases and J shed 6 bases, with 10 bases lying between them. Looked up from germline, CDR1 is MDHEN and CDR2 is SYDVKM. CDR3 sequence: CASSNPFAGELFF. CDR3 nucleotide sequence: TGTGCCAGCAGTAACCCGTTCGCCGGGGAGCTGTTTTTT.

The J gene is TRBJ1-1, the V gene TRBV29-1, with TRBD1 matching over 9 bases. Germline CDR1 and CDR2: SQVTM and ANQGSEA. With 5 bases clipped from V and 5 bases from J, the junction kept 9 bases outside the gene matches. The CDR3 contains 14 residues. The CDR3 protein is CSVSPGQGWTEAFF. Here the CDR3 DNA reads TGCAGCGTTTCTCCGGGACAGGGATGGACTGAAGCTTTCTTT.

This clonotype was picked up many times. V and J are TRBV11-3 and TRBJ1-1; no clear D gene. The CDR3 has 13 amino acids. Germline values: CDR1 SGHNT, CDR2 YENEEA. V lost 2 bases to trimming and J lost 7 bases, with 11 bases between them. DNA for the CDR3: TGTGCCAGCAGCTTAAGCGGATCCGATGAAGCTTTCTTT. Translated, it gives CASSLSGSDEAFF.

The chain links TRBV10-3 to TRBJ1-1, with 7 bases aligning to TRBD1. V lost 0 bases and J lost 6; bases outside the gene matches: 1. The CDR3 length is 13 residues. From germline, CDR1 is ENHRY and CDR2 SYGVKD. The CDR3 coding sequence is TGTGCCATCAGTGAGTCCCAGGGGGCTGAAGCTTTCTTT. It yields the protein CAISESQGAEAFF.

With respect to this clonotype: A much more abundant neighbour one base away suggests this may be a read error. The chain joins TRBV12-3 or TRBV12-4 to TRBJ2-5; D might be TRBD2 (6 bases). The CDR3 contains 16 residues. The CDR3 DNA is TGTGCCAACAGTTTTCGGCTAGCGCCAATTAAGGAGACCCAGTACTTC. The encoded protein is CANSFRLAPIKETQYF.

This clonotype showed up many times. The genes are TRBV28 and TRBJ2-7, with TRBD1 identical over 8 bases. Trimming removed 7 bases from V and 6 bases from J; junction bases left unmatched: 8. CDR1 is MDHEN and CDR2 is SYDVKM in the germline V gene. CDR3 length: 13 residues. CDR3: CASTLRTGTEQYF. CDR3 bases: TGTGCCAGCACTCTCCGGACAGGGACCGAGCAGTACTTC.

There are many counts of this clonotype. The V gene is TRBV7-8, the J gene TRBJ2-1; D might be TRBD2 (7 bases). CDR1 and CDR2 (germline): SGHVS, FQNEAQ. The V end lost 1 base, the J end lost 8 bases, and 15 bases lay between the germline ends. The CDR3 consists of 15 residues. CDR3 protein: CASSLGLTGRDEQFF. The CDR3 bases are TGTGCCAGCAGCTTAGGTCTCACAGGGAGGGATGAGCAGTTCTTC. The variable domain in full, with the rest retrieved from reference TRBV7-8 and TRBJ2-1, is GAGVSQSPRYKVAKRGQDVALRCDPISGHVSLFWYQQALGQGPEFLTYFQNEAQLDKSGLPSDRFFAERPEGSVSTLKIQRTQQEDSAVYLCASSLGLTGRDEQFFGPGTRLTVL.

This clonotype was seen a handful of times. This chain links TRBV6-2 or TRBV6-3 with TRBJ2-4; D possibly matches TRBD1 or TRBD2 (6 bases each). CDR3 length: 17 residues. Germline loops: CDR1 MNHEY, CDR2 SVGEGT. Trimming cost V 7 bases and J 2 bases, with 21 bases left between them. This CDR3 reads CASTISPPGASKNIQYF. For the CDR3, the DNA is TGTGCCAGCACTATTAGTCCTCCGGGGGCCTCCAAAAACATTCAGTACTTC.

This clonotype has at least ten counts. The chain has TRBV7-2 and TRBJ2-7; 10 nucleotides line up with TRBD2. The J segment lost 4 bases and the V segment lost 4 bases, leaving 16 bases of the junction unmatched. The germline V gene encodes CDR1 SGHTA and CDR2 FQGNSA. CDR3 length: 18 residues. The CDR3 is CASSSRPLAGNYIYEQYF. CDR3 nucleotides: TGTGCCAGCAGCTCCAGACCACTAGCGGGGAATTATATTTACGAGCAGTACTTC.

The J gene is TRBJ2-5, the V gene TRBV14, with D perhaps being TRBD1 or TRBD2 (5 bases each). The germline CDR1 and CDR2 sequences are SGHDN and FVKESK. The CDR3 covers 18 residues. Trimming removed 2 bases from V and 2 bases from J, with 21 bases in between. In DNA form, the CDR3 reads TGTGCCAGCAGCCAATTCCGGGTGGGAGACAGCATACAAGAGACCCAGTACTTC. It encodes CASSQFRVGDSIQETQYF.

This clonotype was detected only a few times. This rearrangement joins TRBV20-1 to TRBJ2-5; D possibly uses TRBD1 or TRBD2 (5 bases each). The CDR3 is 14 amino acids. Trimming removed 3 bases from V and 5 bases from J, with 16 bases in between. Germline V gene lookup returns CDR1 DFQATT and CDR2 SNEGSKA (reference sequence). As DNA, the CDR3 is TGCAGTGCTAGGAATAGGGACGCCCTCGAGACCCAGTACTTC. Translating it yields CSARNRDALETQYF.

CDR3 protein: CASSSYGTGAEQYF. As DNA, the CDR3 is TGTGCCAGCAGCTCCTACGGGACAGGGGCCGAGCAGTACTTC. The gene calls are TRBV13 and TRBJ2-7; the match to TRBD1 covers 10 bases. The V gene end was trimmed by 4 bases and the J gene end by 6 bases; junction bases not matched to a gene: 6. The CDR3 runs to 14 residues. CDR1 and CDR2 from the germline V gene are PRHDT and FYEKMQ (reference sequence). The whole variable domain, remainder taken from reference TRBV13 and TRBJ2-7, is AAGVIQSPRHLIKEKRETATLKCYPIPRHDTVYWYQQGPGQDPQFLISFYEKMQSDKGSIPDRFSAQQFSDYHSELNMSSLELGDSALYFCASSSYGTGAEQYFGPGTRLTVT.

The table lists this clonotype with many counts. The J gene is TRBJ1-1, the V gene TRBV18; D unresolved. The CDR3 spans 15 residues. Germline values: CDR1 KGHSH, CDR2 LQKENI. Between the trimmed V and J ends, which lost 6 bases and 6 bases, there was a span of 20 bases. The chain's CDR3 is CASSPRTVSGSEAFF. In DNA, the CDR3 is TGTGCCAGCTCCCCGAGGACGGTGAGCGGGTCTGAAGCTTTCTTT.

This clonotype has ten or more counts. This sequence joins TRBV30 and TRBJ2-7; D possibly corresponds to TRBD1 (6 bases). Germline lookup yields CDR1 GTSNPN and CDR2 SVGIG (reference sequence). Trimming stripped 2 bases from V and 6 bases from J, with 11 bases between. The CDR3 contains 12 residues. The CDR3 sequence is CAWSTTGSEQYF. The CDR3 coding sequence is TGTGCCTGGAGTACTACAGGGTCCGAGCAGTACTTC.

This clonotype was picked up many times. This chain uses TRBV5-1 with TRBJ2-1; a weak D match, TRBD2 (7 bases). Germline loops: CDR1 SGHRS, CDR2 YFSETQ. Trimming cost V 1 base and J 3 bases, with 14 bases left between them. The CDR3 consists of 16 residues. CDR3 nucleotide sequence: TGCGCCAGCAGCTTGACGGGGGCTAGCGGCTACAATGAGCAGTTCTTC. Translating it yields CASSLTGASGYNEQFF.

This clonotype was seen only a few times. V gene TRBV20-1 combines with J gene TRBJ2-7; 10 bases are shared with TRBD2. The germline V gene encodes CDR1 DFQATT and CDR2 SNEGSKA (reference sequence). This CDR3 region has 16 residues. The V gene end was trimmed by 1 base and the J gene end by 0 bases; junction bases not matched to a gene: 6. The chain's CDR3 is CSARGLAGYSSYEQYF. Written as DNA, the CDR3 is TGCAGTGCTAGAGGACTAGCGGGTTATAGCTCCTACGAGCAGTACTTC.

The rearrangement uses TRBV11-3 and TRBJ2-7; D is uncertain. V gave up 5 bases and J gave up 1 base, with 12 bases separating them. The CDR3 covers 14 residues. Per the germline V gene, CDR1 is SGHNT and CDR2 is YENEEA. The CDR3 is CASSPGRWSYEQYF. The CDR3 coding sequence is TGTGCCAGCAGCCCGGGTAGGTGGTCCTACGAGCAGTACTTC.

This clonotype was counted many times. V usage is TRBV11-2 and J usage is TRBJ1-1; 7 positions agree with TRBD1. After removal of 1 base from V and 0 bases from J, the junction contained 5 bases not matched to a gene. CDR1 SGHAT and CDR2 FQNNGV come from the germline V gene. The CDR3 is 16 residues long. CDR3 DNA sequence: TGTGCCAGCAGCTTAGTGCCCAGGGGGATGAACACTGAAGCTTTCTTT. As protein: CASSLVPRGMNTEAFF.